The 8 T cell receptor beta chains below all came from one sample that was sequenced in a study of T cell repertoires in ileal Crohn's disease. The time point was: proximal margin of the surgical specimen (macroscopically non-inflamed). Clones were sequenced by immunoSEQ multiplex PCR, and TCRdb holds only the in-frame ones, with some missing. Seen here are roughly 3,200 clones, 69% observed once, and the top ten hold about a quarter. Sample: ileal tissue. The source of these receptors is an adult with Crohn's disease.

The chain joins TRBV29-1 to TRBJ2-3; either TRBD1 or TRBD2 may fit D (5 bases each). V was cut by 1 base and J by 0 bases, with 11 bases left in between. The CDR3 consists of 15 residues. CDR1 is SQVTM and CDR2 is ANQGSEA in the germline V gene. Here the CDR3 DNA reads TGCAGCGTTGAAGGAGGGTGGGGGAGCACAGATACGCAGTATTTT. Its translation is CSVEGGWGSTDTQYF.

The V call is TRBV30, the J call TRBJ2-1; the match to TRBD2 covers 7 bases. The length of the CDR3 is 15 residues. Per germline, CDR1 GTSNPN and CDR2 SVGIG (reference sequence). With 7 bases clipped from V and 7 bases from J, the junction kept 16 bases outside the gene matches. CDR3 residues: CASLKVAGVRNEQFF. DNA of the CDR3: TGTGCCTCCTTGAAGGTTGCGGGAGTTAGGAATGAGCAGTTCTTC.

This clone is a singleton in its sample. This chain joins TRBV25-1 and TRBJ2-7, with D unresolved. The CDR3 is 12 residues long. V was pared by 1 base and J by 6 bases, with 7 bases between. CDR1 and CDR2 (germline): MGHDK, SYGVNS. CDR3 DNA sequence: TGTGCCAGCAGTGAATTCGTGGGCGAGCAGTACTTC. Its protein is CASSEFVGEQYF.

This sequence joins TRBV5-6 and TRBJ2-7, with TRBD2 as a possible D gene (6 bases). This CDR3 is 14 amino acids long. The germline CDR1 and CDR2 sequences are SGHDT and YYEEEE. Trimming took off 1 base at V and 3 bases at J, with 11 bases between the two ends. DNA for the CDR3: TGTGCCAGCAGCTTGTTCGGGGGAGACTACGAGCAGTACGTC. It yields the protein CASSLFGGDYEQYV.

The table lists this clone with a few counts. The chain carries TRBV6-4 and TRBJ1-2; D call uncertain. V was clipped by 7 bases and J by 5 bases, with 20 bases between them. The V gene's germline CDR1 is MRHNA and CDR2 SNTAGT. This CDR3 spans 15 amino acids. DNA of the CDR3: TGTGCCAGCATGCCGACTGAGCTGTCTGAGTATGGCTACACCTTC. Translating it yields CASMPTELSEYGYTF.

This chain uses TRBV5-6 with TRBJ1-2, with TRBD1 identical over 8 bases. Per germline, CDR1 SGHDT and CDR2 YYEEEE. V trimming: 4 bases; J trimming: 2 bases; junction bases outside the gene matches: 10. This CDR3 spans 16 amino acids. The CDR3 DNA sequence: TGTGCCAGCAGCACTCAGGGGGCAATAGCCAACTATGGCTACACCTTC. Translation gives CASSTQGAIANYGYTF.

The CDR3 DNA is TGTGCCAGCAGGGGACTGGGACTAGCGGGAGGTGTAGGGAATGAGCAGTTCTTC. As protein: CASRGLGLAGGVGNEQFF. This chain uses TRBV7-2 with TRBJ2-1, with 15 bases matching TRBD2. The V and J ends lost 6 bases and 7 bases, in that order; junction bases with no gene match: 13. Germline V gene lookup returns CDR1 SGHTA and CDR2 FQGNSA. The CDR3 spans 18 residues.

The V gene is TRBV6-5, the J gene TRBJ1-2; D unclear. Germline V gene sequence: CDR1 MNHEY, CDR2 SVGAGI. The CDR3 is 14 amino acids. V was cut by 7 bases and J by 7 bases, with 19 bases left in between. The CDR3 DNA is TGTGCCAGCACCTACACCCGGGCCGAGGGTGGCTACACCTTC. This sequence encodes CASTYTRAEGGYTF.